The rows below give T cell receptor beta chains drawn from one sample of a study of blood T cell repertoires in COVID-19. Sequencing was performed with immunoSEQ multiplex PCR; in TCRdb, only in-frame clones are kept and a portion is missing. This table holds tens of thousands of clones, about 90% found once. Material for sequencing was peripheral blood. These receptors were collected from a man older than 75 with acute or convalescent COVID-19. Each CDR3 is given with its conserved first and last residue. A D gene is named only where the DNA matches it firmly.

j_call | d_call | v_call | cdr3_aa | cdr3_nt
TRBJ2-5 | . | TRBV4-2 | CASSQGTNPVRETQYF | TGTGCCAGCAGCCAAGGGACTAACCCGGTTCGTGAGACCCAGTACTTC
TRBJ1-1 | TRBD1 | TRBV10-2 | CASSLPYRQGRAFF | TGCGCCAGCAGCCTCCCTTACCGACAGGGGAGGGCTTTCTTT
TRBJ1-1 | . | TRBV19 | CASSIPDRSEAFF | TGTGCCAGTAGTATACCCGACAGGTCTGAAGCTTTCTTT
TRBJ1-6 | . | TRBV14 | CASSQDGGLNSPLHF | TGTGCCAGCAGCCAAGACGGGGGGCTGAATTCACCCCTCCACTTT
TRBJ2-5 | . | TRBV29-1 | CSVAQTGQETQYF | TGCAGCGTGGCCCAGACAGGACAAGAGACCCAGTACTTC
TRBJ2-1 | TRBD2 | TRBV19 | CASRSGMGGEQFF | TGTGCCAGTAGGAGTGGAATGGGAGGGGAGCAGTTCTTC
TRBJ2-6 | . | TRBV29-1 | CSVERVAGANVLTF | TGCAGCGTAGAGAGGGTCGCTGGGGCCAACGTCCTGACTTTC
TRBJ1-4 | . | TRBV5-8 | CASSPSQQGGSEKLFF | TGTGCCAGCAGCCCCAGCCAGCAGGGAGGTAGTGAAAAACTGTTTTTT
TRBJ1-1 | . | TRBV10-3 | CAISESSGGRGNTEAFF | TGTGCCATCAGTGAGTCTTCGGGGGGGCGAGGGAACACTGAAGCTTTCTTT
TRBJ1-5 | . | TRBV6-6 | CASSRSAAGENQPQHF | TGTGCCAGCAGTCGCTCAGCGGCAGGGGAGAATCAGCCCCAGCATTTT
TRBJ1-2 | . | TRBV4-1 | CASSQEVFLTGSRNYGYTF | TGCGCCAGCAGCCAAGAAGTATTCCTAACAGGTTCCCGAAACTATGGCTACACCTTC
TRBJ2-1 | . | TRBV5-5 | CASSLGRTDNEQFF | TGTGCCAGCAGCCTTGGGCGGACAGACAATGAGCAGTTCTTC
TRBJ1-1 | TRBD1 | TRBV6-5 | CASSHTGTGRTEAFF | TGTGCCAGCAGCCACACCGGGACAGGGCGCACTGAAGCTTTCTTT
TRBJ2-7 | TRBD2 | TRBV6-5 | CASSYVRGRYEQYF | TGTGCCAGCAGTTACGTGCGGGGGAGGTACGAGCAGTACTTC